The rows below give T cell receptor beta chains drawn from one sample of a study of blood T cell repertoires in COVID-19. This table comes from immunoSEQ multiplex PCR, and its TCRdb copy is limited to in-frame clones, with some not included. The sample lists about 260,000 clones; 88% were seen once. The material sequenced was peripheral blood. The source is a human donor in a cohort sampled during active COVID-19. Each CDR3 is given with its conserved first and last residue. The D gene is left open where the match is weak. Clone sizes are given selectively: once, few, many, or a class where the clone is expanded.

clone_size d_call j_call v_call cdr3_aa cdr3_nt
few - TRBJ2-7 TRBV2 CASRGQVYEQYF TGTGCCAGCAGGGGACAAGTCTACGAGCAGTACTTC
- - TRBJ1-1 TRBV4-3 CASSLDRILGAEAFF TGCGCCAGCAGCCTCGATAGGATCCTAGGGGCTGAAGCTTTCTTT
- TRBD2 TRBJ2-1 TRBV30 CAWSGEGYNEQFF TGTGCCTGGAGTGGGGAGGGGTACAATGAGCAGTTCTTC
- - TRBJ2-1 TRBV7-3 CASSPGHRSLEQFF TGTGCCAGCAGCCCCGGACACCGATCGCTTGAGCAGTTCTTC
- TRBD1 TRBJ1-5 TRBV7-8 CASSPDHRGGQPQHF TGTGCCAGCAGCCCCGACCACAGGGGAGGACAGCCCCAGCATTTT
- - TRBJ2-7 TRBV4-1 CASSQGLGVPGGEQYF TGCGCCAGCAGCCAAGGGTTAGGGGTTCCTGGGGGGGAGCAGTACTTC
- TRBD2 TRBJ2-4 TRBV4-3 CASSQGGENIQYF TGCGCCAGCAGCCAGGGGGGGGAAAACATTCAGTACTTC
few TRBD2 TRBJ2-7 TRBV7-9 CASSVSGGTYEQYF TGTGCCAGCAGCGTTTCGGGGGGAACCTACGAGCAGTACTTC
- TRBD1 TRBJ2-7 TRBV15 CATSRWTGMYEQYF TGTGCCACCAGCAGATGGACAGGGATGTACGAGCAGTACTTC
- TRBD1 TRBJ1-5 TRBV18 CASSPGGTGVNQPQHF TGTGCCAGCTCACCAGGAGGGACAGGGGTGAATCAGCCCCAGCATTTT
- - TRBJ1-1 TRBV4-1 CASSQGGNVEAFF TGCGCCAGCAGCCAAGGAGGAAACGTAGAAGCTTTCTTT
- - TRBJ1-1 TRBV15 CATSSGQFRAFF TGTGCCACCAGCAGCGGACAGTTTCGGGCTTTCTTT
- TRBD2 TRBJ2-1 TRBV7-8 CASSKDINRLAGGRWEQFF TGTGCCAGCAGCAAGGACATCAATCGACTAGCGGGAGGCCGGTGGGAGCAGTTCTTC
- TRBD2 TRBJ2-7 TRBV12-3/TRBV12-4 CASSHGGYEQYF TGTGCCAGCAGTCACGGGGGGTACGAGCAGTACTTC
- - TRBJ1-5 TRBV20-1 CSASTGNQPQHF TGCAGTGCTAGTACGGGGAATCAGCCCCAGCATTTT
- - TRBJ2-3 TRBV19 CASSSGVGTDTQYF TGTGCCAGTAGTAGCGGGGTGGGCACAGATACGCAGTATTTT
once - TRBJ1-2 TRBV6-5 CASTPGGVVSGYTF TGTGCCAGCACCCCGGGAGGGGTGGTTTCTGGCTACACCTTC
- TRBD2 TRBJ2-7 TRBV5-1 CASSLTGGAPEQYF TGCGCCAGCAGCTTGACGGGGGGAGCTCCCGAGCAGTACTTC
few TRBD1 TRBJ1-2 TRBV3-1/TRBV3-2 CASSLSTGDYGYTF TGTGCCAGCAGCCTCTCAACAGGGGACTATGGCTACACCTTC
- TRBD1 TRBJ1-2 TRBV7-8 CASSLSQGAVRGYTF TGTGCCAGCAGCTTATCACAGGGGGCGGTCAGGGGCTACACCTTC
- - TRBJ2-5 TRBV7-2 CASSSARPAGETQYF TGTGCCAGCAGCTCTGCCCGTCCGGCGGGGGAGACCCAGTACTTC
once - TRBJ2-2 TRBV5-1 CASSRVGSTGELFF TGCGCCAGCAGCAGGGTGGGGAGCACCGGGGAGCTGTTTTTT
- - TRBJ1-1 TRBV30 CAWSVGSGPPAFF TGTGCCTGGAGTGTAGGGTCAGGGCCACCAGCTTTCTTT
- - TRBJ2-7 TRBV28 CASRGRYGEQYF TGTGCCAGCAGGGGGAGGTACGGCGAGCAGTACTTC
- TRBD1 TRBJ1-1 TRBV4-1 CASSHPVGGLPEAFF TGCGCCAGCAGCCATCCTGTAGGGGGCCTCCCCGAGGCTTTCTTT
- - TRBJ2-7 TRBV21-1 CASSTLAGAPYEQYF TGTGCCAGCAGCACTCTAGCGGGAGCCCCCTACGAGCAGTACTTC
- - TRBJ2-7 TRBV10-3 CAISESGGQYEQYF TGTGCCATCAGTGAGTCTGGAGGACAGTACGAGCAGTACTTC
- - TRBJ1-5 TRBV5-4 CASSQYDPGGNQPQHF TGTGCCAGCAGCCAGTACGATCCAGGGGGCAATCAGCCCCAGCATTTT
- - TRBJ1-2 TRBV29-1 CSVASLSELDNYGYTF TGCAGCGTCGCCTCTCTGTCGGAGCTGGATAACTATGGCTACACCTTC
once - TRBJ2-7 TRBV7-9 CASSFGRDYEQYF TGTGCCAGCAGCTTCGGCAGGGACTACGAGCAGTACTTC
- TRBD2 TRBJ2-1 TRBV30 CAWSVWRGGLYNEQFF TGTGCCTGGAGTGTATGGCGGGGGGGCCTCTACAATGAGCAGTTCTTC
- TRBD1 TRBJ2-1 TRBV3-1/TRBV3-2 CASSQIDRGNEQFF TGTGCCAGCAGCCAAATAGACAGGGGGAATGAGCAGTTCTTC
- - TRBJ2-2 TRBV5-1 CASRAGLPNTGELFF TGCGCCAGCAGAGCAGGGCTACCGAACACCGGGGAGCTGTTTTTT
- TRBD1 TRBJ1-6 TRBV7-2 CASSLASGTADSPLHF TGTGCCAGCAGCTTAGCGTCCGGGACAGCTGATTCACCCCTCCACTTT
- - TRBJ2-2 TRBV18 CASSPPSNPPGELFF TGTGCCAGCTCACCACCGTCTAATCCCCCCGGGGAGCTGTTTTTT
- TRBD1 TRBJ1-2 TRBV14 CASSQEGTGGIYGYTF TGTGCCAGCAGCCAAGAAGGAACAGGGGGCATCTATGGCTACACCTTC
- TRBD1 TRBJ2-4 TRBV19 CASRGTGQAKNIQYF TGTGCCAGTAGAGGGACAGGACAAGCCAAAAACATTCAGTACTTC
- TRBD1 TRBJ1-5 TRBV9 CASSVTGGSNQPQHF TGTGCCAGCAGCGTAACAGGGGGTAGCAATCAGCCCCAGCATTTT
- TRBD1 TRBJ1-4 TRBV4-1 CASSRLDRGEKLFF TGCGCCAGCAGCCGCCTGGACAGGGGAGAAAAACTGTTTTTT
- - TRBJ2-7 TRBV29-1 CSVEQGIGYEQYF TGCAGCGTTGAACAGGGGATTGGATACGAGCAGTACTTC
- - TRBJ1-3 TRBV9 CASKAGSDGNTIYF TGTGCCAGCAAGGCGGGCAGCGACGGAAACACCATATATTTT
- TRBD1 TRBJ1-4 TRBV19 CASSSMGQGGEKLFF TGTGCCAGTAGTTCCATGGGACAGGGCGGCGAAAAACTGTTTTTT
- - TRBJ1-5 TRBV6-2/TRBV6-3 CASSYSSQPQHF TGTGCCAGCAGTTACTCGAGTCAGCCCCAGCATTTT
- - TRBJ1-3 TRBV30 CAWSRRYTSGNTIYF TGTGCCTGGAGTAGAAGATACACCTCTGGAAACACCATATATTTT
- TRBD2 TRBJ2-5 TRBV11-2 CASSFLPGLAGETQYF TGTGCCAGCAGCTTTCTCCCGGGACTAGCGGGAGAGACCCAGTACTTC
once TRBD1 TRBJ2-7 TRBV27 CASSYSGTAFYEQYF TGTGCCAGCAGTTACTCCGGGACAGCCTTCTACGAGCAGTACTTC
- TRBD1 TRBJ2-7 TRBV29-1 CSVSRGPGEQYF TGCAGCGTTAGCAGGGGGCCTGGCGAGCAGTACTTC
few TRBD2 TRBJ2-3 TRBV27 CASSSLAGVVDTQYF TGTGCCAGCAGTTCCCTAGCGGGGGTGGTAGATACGCAGTATTTT
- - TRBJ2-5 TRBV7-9 CASSSSDQETQYF TGTGCCAGCAGCTCCTCAGACCAAGAGACCCAGTACTTC
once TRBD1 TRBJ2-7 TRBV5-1 CASSLAKPGQAYEQYF TGCGCCAGCAGCTTGGCCAAACCGGGACAGGCCTACGAGCAGTACTTC
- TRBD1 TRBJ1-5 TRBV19 CASSIVGQGDQPQHF TGTGCCAGTAGTATCGTGGGACAGGGGGATCAGCCCCAGCATTTT
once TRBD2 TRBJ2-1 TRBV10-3 CAISEGLAGGNEQFF TGTGCCATCAGTGAGGGCCTAGCGGGAGGCAATGAGCAGTTCTTC
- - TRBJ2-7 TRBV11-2 CASSLREWHEQYF TGTGCCAGCAGCTTACGGGAGTGGCACGAGCAGTACTTC
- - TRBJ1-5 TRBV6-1 CASSGKWTVSNQPQHF TGTGCCAGCAGTGGAAAATGGACAGTTAGCAATCAGCCCCAGCATTTT
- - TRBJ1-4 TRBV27 CASSVARANEKLFF TGTGCCAGCAGTGTGGCTCGGGCTAATGAAAAACTGTTTTTT
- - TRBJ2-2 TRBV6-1 CASSEFPGELFF TGTGCCAGCAGTGAATTCCCAGGGGAGCTGTTTTTT
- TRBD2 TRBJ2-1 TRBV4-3 CASSQEGRAASGRARDEQFF TGCGCCAGCAGCCAAGAGGGCAGGGCAGCTAGCGGGAGGGCCCGGGATGAGCAGTTCTTC
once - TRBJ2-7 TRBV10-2 CASSEVKGHEEQYF TGCGCCAGCAGTGAGGTGAAGGGGCATGAAGAGCAGTACTTC
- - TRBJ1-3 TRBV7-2 CASSLAGQNTIYF TGTGCCAGCAGCTTAGCTGGACAAAACACCATATATTTT